A selection of T cell receptor beta chains follows, all from one sample in a study of neoadjuvant nivolumab and ipilimumab in lung cancer. Produced via immunoSEQ multiplex PCR; TCRdb's table is partial and in-frame only. Here the sample spans approximately 35,000 clones, more than 85% being singletons. This sample comprised peripheral blood, obtained after neoadjuvant nivolumab, alone or with ipilimumab, at or shortly before surgery. The receptors were sampled from an adult with non-small cell lung cancer. Both conserved end residues are part of each CDR3. Fields, in order: V gene, clone size, J gene, D gene, CDR3 DNA, CDR3 protein. A D gene is named only where the DNA matches it firmly. Size is stated for part of the rows, as once, few or many counts, or as a class when the clone is expanded.

V gene: TRBV6-6
clone size: NA
J gene: TRBJ1-1
D gene: TRBD1
CDR3 DNA: TGTGCCAGCAGTTCGACAGGGGTCGGGTTGAACACTGAAGCTTTCTTT
CDR3 protein: CASSSTGVGLNTEAFF

V gene: TRBV5-1
clone size: NA
J gene: TRBJ1-1
D gene: NA
CDR3 DNA: TGCGCCAGCAGCTTCCGTCGGGCTAACACTGAAGCTTTCTTT
CDR3 protein: CASSFRRANTEAFF

V gene: TRBV5-1
clone size: NA
J gene: TRBJ2-7
D gene: TRBD2
CDR3 DNA: TGCGCCAGCAGCGCCACTAGCGGGAGCTACGAGCAGTACTTC
CDR3 protein: CASSATSGSYEQYF

V gene: TRBV28
clone size: NA
J gene: TRBJ1-2
D gene: TRBD1
CDR3 DNA: TGTGCCAACTGGGGGCAGGGGGGTTCAGGAAACTATGGCTACACCTTC
CDR3 protein: CANWGQGGSGNYGYTF

V gene: TRBV11-2
clone size: NA
J gene: TRBJ2-7
D gene: NA
CDR3 DNA: TGTGCCAGCAGCTCCCCCCCCTGGGGGGACAGCCCCTACGAGCAGTACTTC
CDR3 protein: CASSSPPWGDSPYEQYF

V gene: TRBV9
clone size: NA
J gene: TRBJ2-7
D gene: TRBD1
CDR3 DNA: TGTGCCAGCAGCGTAGGGGGACAGGGGTCCGACGAGCAGTACTTC
CDR3 protein: CASSVGGQGSDEQYF

V gene: TRBV25-1
clone size: once
J gene: TRBJ1-1
D gene: TRBD1
CDR3 DNA: TGTGCCAGCAGTGAACCACAGGGGGTGGCTTTCTTT
CDR3 protein: CASSEPQGVAFF

V gene: TRBV19
clone size: NA
J gene: TRBJ1-1
D gene: NA
CDR3 DNA: TGTGCCAGTAGTCCGGCCGGCACTGAAGCTTTCTTT
CDR3 protein: CASSPAGTEAFF

V gene: TRBV29-1
clone size: NA
J gene: TRBJ2-2
D gene: NA
CDR3 DNA: TGCAGCGCCACGGGACCCACGGCGAACACCGGGGAGCTGTTTTTT
CDR3 protein: CSATGPTANTGELFF

V gene: TRBV2
clone size: NA
J gene: TRBJ2-1
D gene: NA
CDR3 DNA: TGTGCCAGCAGTGATCCCGGGACACCAAAGTTCTTC
CDR3 protein: CASSDPGTPKFF

V gene: TRBV7-6
clone size: NA
J gene: TRBJ1-2
D gene: NA
CDR3 DNA: TGTGCCAGCAGCTTAACCAGGGGATATGGCTACACCTTC
CDR3 protein: CASSLTRGYGYTF

V gene: TRBV6-1
clone size: once
J gene: TRBJ1-1
D gene: NA
CDR3 DNA: TGTGCCAGCAGTTCTAAACAGAACACTGAAGCTTTCTTT
CDR3 protein: CASSSKQNTEAFF

V gene: TRBV10-2
clone size: NA
J gene: TRBJ1-1
D gene: TRBD1
CDR3 DNA: TGCGCCAGCAAGTCAGGGGGCATATGGGGGACTGAAGCTTTCTTT
CDR3 protein: CASKSGGIWGTEAFF

V gene: TRBV2
clone size: NA
J gene: TRBJ2-1
D gene: TRBD2
CDR3 DNA: TGTGCCAGCAGCCCATTCCAGACTAGCGGTAATGAGCAGTTCTTC
CDR3 protein: CASSPFQTSGNEQFF

V gene: TRBV5-5
clone size: NA
J gene: TRBJ1-1
D gene: TRBD1
CDR3 DNA: TGTGCCAGCAGCCCCAGAGTGACAGGGCAGAGCACTGAAGCTTTCTTT
CDR3 protein: CASSPRVTGQSTEAFF

V gene: TRBV7-6
clone size: NA
J gene: TRBJ2-1
D gene: TRBD2
CDR3 DNA: TGTGCCAGCAGCTATAGCGGGAGATTAAACAATGAGCAGTTCTTC
CDR3 protein: CASSYSGRLNNEQFF

V gene: TRBV6-6
clone size: NA
J gene: TRBJ1-1
D gene: NA
CDR3 DNA: TGTGCCAGCAGTTACTCAGCGGGAAAGAACACTGAAGCTTTCTTT
CDR3 protein: CASSYSAGKNTEAFF

V gene: TRBV18
clone size: NA
J gene: TRBJ2-7
D gene: TRBD2
CDR3 DNA: TGTGCCAGCTCACCAAGCGGGAGGGACGGCGAGCAGTACTTC
CDR3 protein: CASSPSGRDGEQYF

V gene: TRBV6-5
clone size: NA
J gene: TRBJ1-2
D gene: TRBD1
CDR3 DNA: TGTGCCAGCAGACCGGGACAGTCTTATCCCGGCTACACCTTC
CDR3 protein: CASRPGQSYPGYTF

V gene: TRBV4-1
clone size: NA
J gene: TRBJ2-7
D gene: TRBD1
CDR3 DNA: TGCGCCAGCAGCCGGGATCAGGGGGCGTGGGAGCAGTACTTC
CDR3 protein: CASSRDQGAWEQYF

V gene: TRBV11-2
clone size: once
J gene: TRBJ2-7
D gene: NA
CDR3 DNA: TGTGCCAGCAGCGCCGACAGGCTAATTACCTACGAGCAGTACTTC
CDR3 protein: CASSADRLITYEQYF

V gene: TRBV7-9
clone size: NA
J gene: TRBJ2-1
D gene: NA
CDR3 DNA: TGTGCCAGCAGCTTGGGAGAGTACAATGAGCAGTTCTTC
CDR3 protein: CASSLGEYNEQFF

V gene: TRBV7-2
clone size: NA
J gene: TRBJ2-5
D gene: TRBD2
CDR3 DNA: TGTGCCAGCAGCCCTTGGACTAGATGGGAGACCCAGTACTTC
CDR3 protein: CASSPWTRWETQYF

V gene: TRBV7-2
clone size: NA
J gene: TRBJ2-5
D gene: NA
CDR3 DNA: TGTGCCAGCAGCTTTAAAGGTGTAGAGACCCAGTACTTC
CDR3 protein: CASSFKGVETQYF

V gene: TRBV5-5
clone size: once
J gene: TRBJ2-5
D gene: TRBD1
CDR3 DNA: TGTGCCAGCAGCAGCCAGGGGACAGGGGGACAAGAGACCCAGTACTTC
CDR3 protein: CASSSQGTGGQETQYF

V gene: TRBV28
clone size: few
J gene: TRBJ1-1
D gene: NA
CDR3 DNA: TGTGCCAGCAGTTTAGAAAGGGAGAACACTGAAGCTTTCTTT
CDR3 protein: CASSLERENTEAFF

V gene: TRBV29-1
clone size: NA
J gene: TRBJ2-5
D gene: TRBD2
CDR3 DNA: TGCAGCGCCCGAGCGGGAGGGGTGGAGACCCAGTACTTC
CDR3 protein: CSARAGGVETQYF

V gene: TRBV29-1
clone size: NA
J gene: TRBJ2-7
D gene: NA
CDR3 DNA: TGCAGCTTTGCGACACCTACCTACGAGCAGTACTTC
CDR3 protein: CSFATPTYEQYF

V gene: TRBV5-6
clone size: NA
J gene: TRBJ2-7
D gene: NA
CDR3 DNA: TGTGCCAGCAGCTTCGGGGGCAGGGTAGGTTACGAGCAGTACTTC
CDR3 protein: CASSFGGRVGYEQYF

V gene: TRBV5-1
clone size: NA
J gene: TRBJ2-7
D gene: TRBD2
CDR3 DNA: TGCGCCAGCAAGACTAGCGGGAGCTACGAGCAGTACTTC
CDR3 protein: CASKTSGSYEQYF

V gene: TRBV15
clone size: NA
J gene: TRBJ1-1
D gene: NA
CDR3 DNA: TGTGCCACCAGCAGAGATTCGGCCCAGGCCACTGAAGCTTTCTTT
CDR3 protein: CATSRDSAQATEAFF

V gene: TRBV7-3
clone size: NA
J gene: TRBJ1-1
D gene: NA
CDR3 DNA: TGTGCCAGCAGCCAGGATCACGCTATGAACACTGAAGCTTTCTTT
CDR3 protein: CASSQDHAMNTEAFF

V gene: TRBV5-1
clone size: NA
J gene: TRBJ1-1
D gene: NA
CDR3 DNA: TGCGCCAGCAGAACGGCCCGAGGGTCTTACACTGAAGCTTTCTTT
CDR3 protein: CASRTARGSYTEAFF

V gene: TRBV18
clone size: NA
J gene: TRBJ2-1
D gene: NA
CDR3 DNA: TGTGCCAGCTCACCAATGAAGAATGAGCAGTTCTTC
CDR3 protein: CASSPMKNEQFF

V gene: TRBV29-1
clone size: NA
J gene: TRBJ2-5
D gene: NA
CDR3 DNA: TGCAGCGTTCTGACGGGACTCCAGACCCAGTACTTC
CDR3 protein: CSVLTGLQTQYF

V gene: TRBV6-5
clone size: NA
J gene: TRBJ1-3
D gene: NA
CDR3 DNA: TGTGCCAGCAGAGAAAATTCTGGAAACACCATATATTTT
CDR3 protein: CASRENSGNTIYF

V gene: TRBV29-1
clone size: once
J gene: TRBJ2-1
D gene: NA
CDR3 DNA: TGCAGCGTGGACTTAGAGGGGGGGAGTTACAATGAGCAGTTCTTC
CDR3 protein: CSVDLEGGSYNEQFF

V gene: TRBV6-5
clone size: NA
J gene: TRBJ1-5
D gene: NA
CDR3 DNA: TGTGCCAGCAGCCGGGGAAGGGGCAATCAGCCCCAGCATTTT
CDR3 protein: CASSRGRGNQPQHF

V gene: TRBV28
clone size: few
J gene: TRBJ2-3
D gene: NA
CDR3 DNA: TGTGCCAGCAGTTTACTAGGGGACACGCAGTATTTT
CDR3 protein: CASSLLGDTQYF